The 7 T cell receptor beta chains below come from one sample, sequenced in a study of shared clonotypes between healthy human individuals. Repertoires were generated with immunoSEQ multiplex PCR, while TCRdb's copy carries only in-frame clones and drops some. The repertoire has hundreds of thousands of clones, around 96% of them found once; the top ten carry 0.11%. The naive CD8 fraction comprised CD45RO-negative cells positively selected for CCR7 and excluded terminally differentiated effector memory CD45RA+ cells. The sample was naive CD8+ T cells sorted from blood. The source of these receptors is a woman aged 25 to 45 in good health.

To note about this clone: The sample carries other DNA sequences with the same CDR3. DNA of the CDR3: TGTGCCAGCAGCGACGGGACAGCTTACGAGCAGTACTTC. This encodes CASSDGTAYEQYF. The rearrangement uses TRBV5-6 and TRBJ2-7; TRBD1 aligns across 7 bases. V shed 4 bases and J 4 bases; nucleotides not matched to a gene: 5. Germline V gives CDR1 SGHDT, CDR2 YYEEEE. This CDR3 comprises 13 residues.

The CDR3 DNA reads TGTGCCAGCAGAATATTCGGGGCGAACACTGAAGCTTTCTTT. It yields the protein CASRIFGANTEAFF. The chain employs TRBV28 and TRBJ1-1; D is perhaps TRBD1 (5 bases). CDR1 MDHEN and CDR2 SYDVKM come from the germline V gene. The CDR3 totals 14 residues. The V end was cut by 6 bases, the J end by 1 base, with 12 bases between. Together with reference TRBV28 and TRBJ1-1, the CDR3 gives the full variable domain: DVKVTQSSRYLVKRTGEKVFLECVQDMDHENMFWYRQDPGLGLRLIYFSYDVKMKEKGDIPEGYSVSREKKERFSLILESASTNQTSMYLCASRIFGANTEAFFGQGTRLTVV.

The chain employs TRBV7-2 and TRBJ2-2; D possibly matches TRBD1 or TRBD2 (6 bases each). The germline CDR1 and CDR2 sequences are SGHTA and FQGNSA. Trimming took off 1 base at V and 4 bases at J, with 10 bases between the two ends. CDR3 length equals 15 residues. In nucleotides, the CDR3 is TGTGCCAGCAGCTTAGGGGGGGCGGTCACCGGGGAGCTGTTTTTT. It translates to CASSLGGAVTGELFF.

The chain recombines TRBV6-5 with TRBJ2-2, with D possibly matching TRBD2 (6 bases). Germline values: CDR1 MNHEY, CDR2 SVGAGI. V was clipped by 2 bases and J by 6 bases, with 13 bases between them. CDR3 length: 15 residues. The CDR3 DNA sequence: TGTGCCAGCAGTTACACAGGTGGGGAGGCCGGGGAGCTGTTTTTT. It is translated as CASSYTGGEAGELFF.

This chain links TRBV7-9 with TRBJ2-7; possibly TRBD1 for D (5 bases). V lost 1 base and J 3 bases, leaving 13 bases between the germline ends. CDR1 SEHNR and CDR2 FQNEAQ come from the germline V gene (reference sequence). The length of the CDR3 is 15 residues. The CDR3 DNA reads TGTGCCAGCAGCTTAGGATCGGGCAGGGTCTACGAGCAGTACTTC. Translating it yields CASSLGSGRVYEQYF.

This chain links TRBV7-9 with TRBJ2-3; a possible D gene is TRBD2 (7 bases). Germline lookup yields CDR1 SEHNR and CDR2 FQNEAQ (reference sequence). The ends were cut back, 11 bases at V and 1 base at J, with 19 bases in the middle. CDR3 length equals 15 residues. The CDR3 spells CAVHREGVGTDTQYF. CDR3 sequence (DNA): TGTGCCGTTCACAGGGAGGGGGTCGGCACAGATACGCAGTATTTT.

The chain uses TRBV6-4 and TRBJ2-1; 10 bases line up with TRBD2. The CDR3 sequence is 15 residues long. Losses at the gene ends were 6 bases for V and 0 bases for J; bases not matched to a gene: 2. The germline V gene encodes CDR1 MRHNA and CDR2 SNTAGT. CDR3 sequence: CASSPSGSSYNEQFF. CDR3 in DNA: TGTGCCAGCAGCCCTAGCGGGAGCTCCTACAATGAGCAGTTCTTC.